The entry that follows covers one T cell receptor (beta chain) sequence. These data come from a study of blood T cell repertoires in COVID-19. Study information: Acute and convalescent COVID-19 samples came from the United States, Italy and Spain.

Profiled with immunoSEQ multiplex PCR; TCRdb holds only in-frame clones, not every one. The sample yields 200,000 or so clones, roughly four fifths seen once. This CDR3 contains 13 residues. V gave up 5 bases and J gave up 12 bases; unmatched junction bases: 10. Per the germline V gene, CDR1 is MNHEY and CDR2 is SMNVEV (reference sequence). This chain links TRBV27 with TRBJ2-1; TRBD2 agrees at 7 bases. The source of this sequence is a woman aged 40 to 49 with acute or convalescent COVID-19. Material: peripheral blood. DNA of the CDR3: TGTGCCAGCAGTCCTCCGGCGGGAGTAGCGCAGTTCTTC. Translation: CASSPPAGVAQFF.